One and the same sample provided the 11 T cell receptor beta chains below, sequenced in a study of T cells after yellow fever vaccination. TCRdb processed the 5' RACE reads anew with MiXCR; each CDR3 protein has one entry. The profile shows about 320,000 distinct CDR3 sequences, 12% of them singletons. Sequencing used CD4+ T cells sorted from PBMCs, obtained 15 days after the yellow fever booster vaccination. Receptor source: a man between 18 and 35 years old who received the YFV17D yellow fever vaccine.

This clonotype was recorded at least ten times. V and J are TRBV5-1 and TRBJ1-1; TRBD1 matches 8 bases. The CDR3 runs 16 residues. CDR1 is SGHRS and CDR2 is YFSETQ in the germline V gene. Germline trimming cut 7 bases from V and 5 bases from J; bases unmatched to any gene: 16. CDR3 residues: CASREQGAPLETEAFF. The CDR3 bases are TGCGCCAGCCGGGAGCAGGGGGCCCCCTTGGAGACTGAAGCTTTCTTT.

This sequence joins TRBV6-2 or TRBV6-3 and TRBJ2-3; maybe TRBD2 (6 bases). Per germline, CDR1 MNHEY and CDR2 SVGEGT. The ends were cut back, 5 bases at V and 4 bases at J, with 7 bases in the middle. The CDR3 is made up of 12 amino acids. CDR3 sequence: CASSSGSDTQYF. The DNA of the CDR3 is TGTGCCAGCAGTAGCGGGTCAGATACGCAGTATTTT.

This clonotype was counted many times. The chain uses TRBV6-6 and TRBJ1-1; D is perhaps TRBD1 (6 bases). The CDR3 has 13 residues. V lost 4 bases to trimming and J lost 4 bases, with 10 bases between them. Germline V CDR1 and CDR2: MNHNY, SVGAGI (reference sequence). CDR3 DNA: TGTGCCAGCAGTTGGAAAGGGGGCACTGAAGCTTTCTTT. This encodes CASSWKGGTEAFF.

V and J are TRBV9 and TRBJ1-1; D gene unclear. V was clipped by 0 bases and J by 3 bases, with 6 bases between them. This CDR3 is built from 13 residues. Germline-derived CDR1 and CDR2 are SGDLS and YYNGEE. The CDR3 loop is CASSVVQDTEAFF. DNA for the CDR3: TGTGCCAGCAGCGTAGTCCAGGACACTGAAGCTTTCTTT.

This chain links TRBV5-1 with TRBJ2-4, with 8 nucleotides matching TRBD1. CDR1 SGHRS and CDR2 YFSETQ come from the germline V gene. With V trimmed by 3 bases and J by 1 base, 12 bases remained unmatched. CDR3 length: 18 residues. The CDR3 reads CASSWAGGAGIAKNIQYF. For the CDR3, the DNA is TGCGCCAGCAGCTGGGCAGGGGGCGCGGGTATCGCCAAAAACATTCAGTACTTC.

The chain combines TRBV25-1 with TRBJ1-2; 11 bases match TRBD1. The trim removed 4 bases at V and 3 bases at J, leaving 7 bases unmatched. This CDR3 contains 16 residues. CDR1 and CDR2 from the germline V gene are MGHDK and SYGVNS. CDR3 in amino acids: CASSVPGQGGYYGYTF. Here the CDR3 DNA reads TGTGCCAGCAGTGTACCGGGACAGGGGGGTTACTATGGCTACACCTTC.

This clonotype appeared a few times. The chain uses TRBV6-2 or TRBV6-3 and TRBJ1-2, with no clear D. With 8 bases removed from V and 8 bases from J, the gap between germline ends came to 18 bases. This CDR3 has 13 residues. Germline V gene sequence: CDR1 MNHEY, CDR2 SVGEGT. This CDR3 reads CASLTYMEGGYTF. CDR3 in DNA: TGTGCCAGCCTGACATATATGGAGGGAGGCTACACCTTC.

This clonotype was observed at least ten times. V usage is TRBV6-6 and J usage is TRBJ1-6; D not resolved. CDR1 and CDR2 from the germline V gene are MNHNY and SVGAGI (reference sequence). V gave up 5 bases and J gave up 4 bases, with 15 bases separating them. This CDR3 has 16 amino acids. The CDR3 spells CASSGQKNYYNSPLHF. The CDR3 coding sequence is TGTGCCAGCAGTGGGCAGAAAAATTATTATAATTCACCCCTCCACTTT.

This chain joins TRBV29-1 and TRBJ2-6, with TRBD2 matching 11 bases. V lost 7 bases to trimming and J lost 0 bases; unmatched junction nucleotides: 2. The CDR3 totals 15 residues. Per germline, CDR1 SQVTM and CDR2 ANQGSEA. This chain's CDR3 is CSAGTSGSGANVLTF. In DNA, the CDR3 is TGCAGCGCCGGGACTAGCGGCTCTGGGGCCAACGTCCTGACTTTC. The complete variable domain, with remaining parts taken from reference TRBV29-1 and TRBJ2-6, reads SAVISQKPSRDICQRGTSLTIQCQVDSQVTMMFWYRQQPGQSLTLIATANQGSEATYESGFVIDKFPISRPNLTFSTLTVSNMSPEDSSIYLCSAGTSGSGANVLTFGAGSRLTVL.

This clonotype appeared a few times. The chain combines TRBV6-2 or TRBV6-3 with TRBJ1-3; D is undetermined. V was cut by 7 bases and J by 0 bases, with 16 bases left in between. This CDR3 region has 16 residues. Per the germline V gene, CDR1 is MNHEY and CDR2 is SVGEGT. The CDR3: CASTRDGQFSGNTIYF. In nucleotides, the CDR3 is TGTGCCAGCACCAGAGACGGCCAGTTCTCTGGAAACACCATATATTTT.

This clonotype was seen only a few times. The chain carries TRBV12-3 or TRBV12-4 and TRBJ2-5; 8 bases are a match to TRBD2. Trimming cost V 7 bases and J 4 bases; bases outside gene matches: 17. CDR3 size: 17 residues. The DNA of the CDR3 is TGTGCCAGCACCTCATCTGCGGGGGGCGGGGGCGGAGAGACCCAGTACTTC. Protein sequence: CASTSSAGGGGGETQYF.